Presented here are 32 T cell receptor beta chains from one specimen sequenced in a study of blood T cell repertoires in COVID-19. Measured with immunoSEQ multiplex PCR; TCRdb has only the in-frame clones, and not every one. The sample includes some 370,000 clones, around 89% of them seen just once. The sequencing input was peripheral blood. The receptors shown here come from a man between 18 and 35 years old with active or convalescent COVID-19.

The chain links TRBV18 to TRBJ1-4; 10 bases are shared with TRBD1. This CDR3 has 14 amino acids. Germline V gives CDR1 KGHSH, CDR2 LQKENI. V shed 9 bases and J 6 bases; nucleotides not matched to a gene: 7. The CDR3 DNA reads TGTGCCAGTCGGACAGGGACAGGGGATGAAAAACTGTTTTTT. Its protein is CASRTGTGDEKLFF. The full variable domain, with the rest looked up from reference TRBV18 and TRBJ1-4, is NAGVMQNPRHLVRRRGQEARLRCSPMKGHSHVYWYRQLPEEGLKFMVYLQKENIIDESGMPKERFSAEFPKEGPSILRIQQVVRGDSAAYFCASRTGTGDEKLFFGSGTQLSVL.

The chain carries TRBV11-2 and TRBJ1-6; D perhaps matches TRBD1 (6 bases). Between the trimmed V and J ends, which lost 5 bases and 9 bases, there was a span of 20 bases. This CDR3 spans 16 amino acids. Germline lookup yields CDR1 SGHAT and CDR2 FQNNGV. CDR3 nucleotide sequence: TGTGCCAGCAGCGAGGACAGAGTAGACTTAACTTCACCCCTCCACTTT. It is translated as CASSEDRVDLTSPLHF.

The count of this clone is one. This sequence joins TRBV19 and TRBJ1-5; D is perhaps TRBD1 (5 bases). The CDR3 is 15 amino acids. The V gene's germline CDR1 is LNHDA and CDR2 SQIVND (reference sequence). With 8 bases removed from V and 4 bases from J, the gap between germline ends came to 18 bases. CDR3 residues: CASDMGGFGNQPQHF. The CDR3 DNA sequence: TGTGCCAGTGACATGGGGGGATTTGGAAATCAGCCCCAGCATTTT.

The V and J genes are TRBV13 and TRBJ2-7; TRBD1 matches at 7 bases. The V segment lost 0 bases and the J segment 0 bases; nucleotides outside the gene matches: 5. The CDR3 totals 16 residues. Looked up from germline, CDR1 is PRHDT and CDR2 is FYEKMQ (reference sequence). The CDR3 spells CASSLGGTASSYEQYF. The CDR3 DNA reads TGTGCCAGCAGCTTAGGCGGGACAGCATCCTCCTACGAGCAGTACTTC.

V gene TRBV7-8 combines with J gene TRBJ1-5; D remains ambiguous. The CDR3 length is 17 residues. CDR1 and CDR2 from the germline V gene are SGHVS and FQNEAQ. V lost 1 base to trimming and J lost 0 bases, with 13 bases between them. The CDR3 DNA sequence: TGTGCCAGCAGCTTAGGTGGCAGGCAGGTTAGCAATCAGCCCCAGCATTTT. As protein: CASSLGGRQVSNQPQHF.

Only one count was recorded for this clone. The chain couples TRBV3-1 (or the pseudogene TRBV3-2) to TRBJ2-1; TRBD2 agrees at 9 bases. J gave up 5 bases and V 4 bases, and 9 bases lay outside the gene matches. The CDR3 spans 16 residues. Germline V gives CDR1 LGHDT, CDR2 YNNKEL (reference sequence). The CDR3 DNA reads TGTGCCAGCAGCCCTCTCGCTAGCGGGGACAACAATGAGCAGTTCTTC. Amino acids: CASSPLASGDNNEQFF.

CDR3 loop: CASILLGGAVSNEQFF. The CDR3 bases are TGTGCCAGCATTCTACTCGGGGGGGCCGTATCCAATGAGCAGTTCTTC. The gene calls are TRBV7-2 and TRBJ2-1; 8 nucleotides match TRBD2. This CDR3 is built from 16 residues. The junction had 14 bases not matched to a gene; V was cut back by 7 bases and J by 6 bases. Germline V gene data show CDR1 as SGHTA and CDR2 as FQGNSA.

The chain couples TRBV28 to TRBJ1-4; D uncertain. V lost 2 bases, J lost 8 bases, and 6 bases lay in between. Germline loops: CDR1 MDHEN, CDR2 SYDVKM. The CDR3 is 12 amino acids. The CDR3 is CASSLLLEKLFF. In nucleotides, the CDR3 is TGTGCCAGCAGTTTACTCCTCGAAAAACTGTTTTTT.

V is TRBV5-6 and J is TRBJ1-5, with D tentatively TRBD1 (5 bases). Germline CDR1 is SGHDT and CDR2 is YYEEEE. The CDR3 totals 16 residues. Trimming took 0 bases from V and 1 from J, leaving 11 bases between them. The CDR3 region has the DNA TGTGCCAGCAGCTTGGCTGGGGGAGGGAGCAATCAGCCCCAGCATTTT. This translates into CASSLAGGGSNQPQHF.

A note on this clone: Within the sample, other DNA sequences also encode this same CDR3. J is TRBJ2-1 and V is TRBV5-1; 10 bases agree with TRBD2. Germline CDR1 SGHRS, CDR2 YFSETQ. This CDR3 has 15 amino acids. With V trimmed by 0 bases and J by 5 bases, 2 bases remained unmatched. DNA for the CDR3: TGCGCCAGCAGCTTGGAACTAGCGGGAAACAATGAGCAGTTCTTC. Translated: CASSLELAGNNEQFF.

V usage is TRBV9 and J usage is TRBJ2-1; 9 positions agree with TRBD2. This CDR3 has 15 amino acids. Germline V gene data show CDR1 as SGDLS and CDR2 as YYNGEE. The V and J ends lost 4 bases and 8 bases, in that order; junction bases with no gene match: 10. CDR3 coding DNA: TGTGCCAGCAGCCAGATTAGCGGGGGTGACCATGAGCAGTTCTTC. Its protein is CASSQISGGDHEQFF. Full variable domain (rest looked up from reference TRBV9 and TRBJ2-1): DSGVTQTPKHLITATGQRVTLRCSPRSGDLSVYWYQQSLDQGLQFLIQYYNGEERAKGNILERFSAQQFPDLHSELNLSSLELGDSALYFCASSQISGGDHEQFFGPGTRLTVL.

The rearrangement joins TRBV9 to TRBJ2-1; 8 positions agree with TRBD2. J was trimmed by 2 bases and V by 0 bases; bases with no gene match: 1. CDR1 and CDR2 from the germline V gene are SGDLS and YYNGEE. The CDR3 runs to 15 residues. For the CDR3, the DNA is TGTGCCAGCAGCGTAGAGGGACTAGCCTACAATGAGCAGTTCTTC. This sequence encodes CASSVEGLAYNEQFF.

V usage is TRBV11-2 and J usage is TRBJ2-1, with 8 bases lining up with TRBD2. Germline CDR1 reads SGHAT; CDR2 reads FQNNGV. Unmatched junction bases numbered 12, after V lost 6 bases and J lost 11 bases. CDR3 length: 14 amino acids. CDR3: CASSPLTGGPKQFF. CDR3 nucleotides: TGTGCCAGCAGTCCCTTAACGGGAGGGCCCAAGCAGTTCTTC.

V is TRBV14 and J is TRBJ2-5; 7 nucleotides match TRBD1. The germline V gene has CDR1 SGHDN and CDR2 FVKESK. With V trimmed by 4 bases and J by 2 bases, 4 bases remained unmatched. The CDR3 is 14 residues long. This chain's CDR3 is CASSPGQKQETQYF. The CDR3 DNA sequence: TGTGCCAGCAGCCCGGGACAGAAGCAAGAGACCCAGTACTTC.

This clone was picked up a small number of times. The DNA of the CDR3 is TGTGCCAGCAGTGTTTCCGGGACAGGGGGGTATCAGCCCCAGCATTTT. Protein product: CASSVSGTGGYQPQHF. The V and J genes are TRBV6-1 and TRBJ1-5, with 11 bases lining up with TRBD1. J lost 5 bases, V lost 4 bases, and 7 bases had no gene match. The germline V gene has CDR1 MNHNS and CDR2 SASEGT. The CDR3 covers 16 residues.

The gene calls are TRBV28 and TRBJ2-7; 10 nucleotides match TRBD1. This CDR3 is built from 14 residues. CDR1 is MDHEN, CDR2 SYDVKM, per germline. Trimming cost V 10 bases and J 7 bases; bases outside gene matches: 13. The CDR3 nucleotides read TGTGCCACCAGACGCGGGACAGGGGTGGGGGAGCAGTACTTC. It is translated as CATRRGTGVGEQYF.

V and J are TRBV14 and TRBJ1-2, with unresolved D. This CDR3 spans 13 amino acids. Germline V gene sequence: CDR1 SGHDN, CDR2 FVKESK. The V gene lost 1 base and the J gene lost 5 bases, with 8 bases spanning the gap. CDR3 sequence: CASSQVQLYGYTF. Here the CDR3 DNA reads TGTGCCAGCAGCCAAGTACAGCTGTATGGCTACACCTTC.

This chain uses TRBV13 with TRBJ1-2; tentatively, D is TRBD1 (5 bases). Germline CDR1 and CDR2: PRHDT and FYEKMQ (reference sequence). Trimming removed 3 bases at V and 4 bases at J, with 15 bases between. This CDR3 comprises 15 residues. CDR3 amino acids: CASSLEQADFYGYTF. The DNA for the CDR3 is TGTGCCAGCAGCTTGGAACAGGCTGACTTCTATGGCTACACCTTC.

V is TRBV20-1 and J is TRBJ1-2; D unresolved. This CDR3 comprises 8 residues. Trimming removed 3 bases from V and 11 bases from J, with 4 bases in between. CDR1 is DFQATT and CDR2 is SNEGSKA in the germline V gene (reference sequence). CDR3 nucleotides: TGCAGTGCTAGTCTGTACACCTTC. Its protein is CSASLYTF.

This clone was recorded a few times. The DNA of the CDR3 is TGTGCCACCAGCCCAGAACGACAGGCAACTAATGAAAAACTGTTTTTT. Residues: CATSPERQATNEKLFF. This sequence joins TRBV24-1 and TRBJ1-4; D perhaps matches TRBD1 (6 bases). The germline V gene has CDR1 KGHDR and CDR2 SFDVKD. This CDR3 has 16 residues. Between the trimmed V and J ends, which lost 7 bases and 0 bases, there was a span of 14 bases.

J is TRBJ1-2 and V is TRBV7-2; D is undetermined. The CDR3 sequence is 13 residues long. The germline gives CDR1 SGHTA, CDR2 FQGNSA. The V gene lost 3 bases and the J gene lost 3 bases, with 8 bases spanning the gap. The CDR3 reads CASSFSGDYGYTF. CDR3 nucleotide sequence: TGTGCCAGCAGCTTCTCCGGGGACTATGGCTACACCTTC.

The J gene is TRBJ2-7, the V gene TRBV7-7; a weak D match, TRBD1 (6 bases). The V gene's germline CDR1 is SSHAT and CDR2 FNYEAQ (reference sequence). The CDR3 sequence is 15 residues long. V lost 1 base and J lost 3, with 13 bases in between. The CDR3 sequence: CASSLEGDEHYEQYF. The CDR3, as DNA: TGTGCCAGCAGCTTAGAGGGGGACGAACACTACGAGCAGTACTTC.

The rearrangement uses TRBV6-6 and TRBJ1-2, with 7 bases fitting TRBD1. Unmatched junction bases numbered 9, after V lost 6 bases and J lost 8 bases. Germline CDR1 reads MNHNY; CDR2 reads SVGAGI (reference sequence). CDR3 length: 13 amino acids. In nucleotides, the CDR3 is TGTGCCAGCAGCTACGGACAGGAATACGGCTACACCTTC. This translates into CASSYGQEYGYTF.

This sequence joins TRBV4-2 and TRBJ1-2; 7 nucleotides match TRBD1. The V gene's germline CDR1 is LGHNA and CDR2 YNFKEQ. CDR3 length: 17 residues. With 0 bases clipped from V and 4 bases from J, the junction kept 11 bases outside the gene matches. CDR3: CASSQERERGGGYGYTF. The CDR3 DNA reads TGTGCCAGCAGCCAAGAGAGGGAAAGAGGGGGCGGCTATGGCTACACCTTC.

The V call is TRBV18, the J call TRBJ2-3; 12 bases agree with TRBD1. Germline V lookup: CDR1 KGHSH, CDR2 LQKENI. V shed 1 base and J 5 bases; nucleotides not matched to a gene: 7. The CDR3 spans 17 residues. The CDR3 DNA is TGTGCCAGCTCACCACGAAGGGACAGGGGGCGCGGAGATACGCAGTATTTT. It specifies CASSPRRDRGRGDTQYF. The full variable domain, completed using reference TRBV18 and TRBJ2-3, is NAGVMQNPRHLVRRRGQEARLRCSPMKGHSHVYWYRQLPEEGLKFMVYLQKENIIDESGMPKERFSAEFPKEGPSILRIQQVVRGDSAAYFCASSPRRDRGRGDTQYFGPGTRLTVL.

V usage is TRBV5-1 and J usage is TRBJ2-1; the D is unclear. This CDR3 contains 12 residues. Per the germline V gene, CDR1 is SGHRS and CDR2 is YFSETQ. V lost 2 bases to trimming and J lost 6 bases, with 6 bases between them. As DNA, the CDR3 is TGCGCCAGCAGCTTCGCCGGCAATGAGCAGTTCTTC. It yields the protein CASSFAGNEQFF.

The gene calls are TRBV5-6 and TRBJ1-3; no firm D call. CDR1 SGHDT and CDR2 YYEEEE come from the germline V gene. This CDR3 is built from 16 residues. With 0 bases removed from V and 1 base from J, the gap between germline ends came to 11 bases. CDR3 protein: CASSLERRGSGNTIYF. CDR3 coding DNA: TGTGCCAGCAGCTTGGAAAGACGAGGATCTGGAAACACCATATATTTT.

This chain connects TRBV5-5 to TRBJ1-5, with D possibly TRBD1 on 6 matching bases. Per germline, CDR1 SGHKS and CDR2 YYEKEE (reference sequence). The V end lost 4 bases, the J end lost 4 bases, and 12 bases lay between the germline ends. This CDR3 region has 14 residues. The CDR3 reads CASSRDRRNQPQHF. Here the CDR3 DNA reads TGTGCCAGCAGCCGTGACAGGCGGAATCAGCCCCAGCATTTT.

In this sample, this clone turned up once. The chain recombines TRBV7-9 with TRBJ2-4, with 10 bases matching TRBD1. Germline values: CDR1 SEHNR, CDR2 FQNEAQ (reference sequence). This CDR3 has 16 residues. Trimming cost V 4 bases and J 3 bases; bases outside gene matches: 6. CDR3 protein: CASSSTGGIGKNIQYF. CDR3 in DNA: TGTGCCAGCAGCTCGACAGGGGGCATCGGCAAAAACATTCAGTACTTC.

The chain has TRBV18 and TRBJ2-1; TRBD2 matches 9 bases. CDR3 size: 18 residues. V gave up 2 bases and J gave up 6 bases; unmatched junction bases: 14. CDR1 and CDR2 (germline): KGHSH, LQKENI. The chain's CDR3 is CASSPSTGLAVGTNEQFF. CDR3 nucleotides: TGTGCCAGCTCACCATCAACGGGACTAGCAGTAGGAACCAATGAGCAGTTCTTC.

V and J are TRBV18 and TRBJ1-2, with D possibly matching TRBD1 (5 bases). CDR1 is KGHSH and CDR2 is LQKENI in the germline V gene. The CDR3 has 14 amino acids. Trimming pared 4 bases from V and 6 bases from J, leaving 15 bases between. The CDR3 nucleotides read TGTGCCAGCTCACGAATCGAGGGAGGGGATGGCTACACCTTC. Its translation: CASSRIEGGDGYTF.

This rearrangement joins TRBV7-2 to TRBJ2-1; 7 nucleotides agree with TRBD2. This CDR3 region has 15 residues. The germline V gene encodes CDR1 SGHTA and CDR2 FQGNSA. With V trimmed by 0 bases and J by 4 bases, 3 bases remained unmatched. Written as DNA, the CDR3 is TGTGCCAGCAGCTTAGCTAGCGGGCAGTACAATGAGCAGTTCTTC. This gives the protein CASSLASGQYNEQFF.